The present entry profiles one T cell receptor (beta chain) with its context. Antigen: not known. Noted time point: week 5, during vaccination. The content of each vaccine dose was 300 ug of mutant IDH1 20-mer peptide, and topical imiquimod accompanied it. The donors' diagnosis was new WHO grade 3 or 4 astrocytoma that was IDH1-mutant and ATRX-lost. The entry originates in a study of a mutant IDH1 vaccine in newly diagnosed glioma. Study in general: During weeks 1, 3, 5, 7, 11, 15, 19 and 23, patients received eight vaccinations. Patients were started on vaccination 4-6 weeks after radiotherapy alone, or with temozolomide cycles.

TCRdb keeps only in-frame clones here, not all; method: immunoSEQ multiplex PCR. The data hold 75,000 to 85,000 clones, with 75% to 95% observed a single time. The CDR3 consists of 16 residues. V lost 0 bases to trimming and J lost 0 bases; unmatched junction nucleotides: 4. Germline loops: CDR1 LGHNT, CDR2 FRNRAP. The TCR originated in a woman in her 50s with glioma. Sequencing used PBMCs, obtained from a glioma patient whose treatment included an IDH1 peptide vaccine. This rearrangement joins TRBV12-5 to TRBJ1-1, with 7 bases matching TRBD1. CDR3 loop: CASGLVLGQVNTEAFF. DNA of the CDR3: TGTGCTAGTGGTTTGGTCCTCGGACAGGTGAACACTGAAGCTTTCTTT.